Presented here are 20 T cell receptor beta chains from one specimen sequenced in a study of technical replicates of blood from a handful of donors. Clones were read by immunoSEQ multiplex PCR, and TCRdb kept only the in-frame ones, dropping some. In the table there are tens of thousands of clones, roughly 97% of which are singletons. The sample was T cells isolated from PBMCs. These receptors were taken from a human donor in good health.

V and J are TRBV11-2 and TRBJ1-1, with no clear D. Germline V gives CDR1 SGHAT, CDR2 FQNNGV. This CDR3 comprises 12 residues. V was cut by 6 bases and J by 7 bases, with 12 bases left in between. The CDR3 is CASSLSRGEAFF. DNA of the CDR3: TGTGCCAGCAGTTTAAGCCGGGGTGAAGCTTTCTTT.

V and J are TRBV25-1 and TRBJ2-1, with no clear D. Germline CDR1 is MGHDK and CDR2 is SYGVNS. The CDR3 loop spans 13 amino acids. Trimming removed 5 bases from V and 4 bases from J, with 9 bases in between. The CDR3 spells CASSKSVYNEQFF. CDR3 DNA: TGTGCCAGCAGTAAAAGCGTTTACAATGAGCAGTTCTTC. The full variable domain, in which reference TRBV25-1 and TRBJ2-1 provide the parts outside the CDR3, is EADIYQTPRYLVIGTGKKITLECSQTMGHDKMYWYQQDPGMELHLIHYSYGVNSTEKGDLSSESTVSRIRTEHFPLTLESARPSHTSQYLCASSKSVYNEQFFGPGTRLTVL.

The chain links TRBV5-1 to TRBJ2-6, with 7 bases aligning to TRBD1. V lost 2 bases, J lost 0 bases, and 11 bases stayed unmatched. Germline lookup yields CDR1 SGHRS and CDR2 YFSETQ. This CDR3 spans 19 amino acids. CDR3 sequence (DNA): TGCGCCAGCAGCTTTAGACCGGGACAGATGAGCTCTGGGGCCAACGTCCTGACTTTC. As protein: CASSFRPGQMSSGANVLTF.

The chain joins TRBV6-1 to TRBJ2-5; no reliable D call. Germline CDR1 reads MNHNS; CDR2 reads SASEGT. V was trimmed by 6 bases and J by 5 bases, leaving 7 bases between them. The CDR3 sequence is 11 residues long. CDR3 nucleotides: TGTGCCAGCAGGGTGAGGGAGACCCAGTACTTC. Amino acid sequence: CASRVRETQYF.

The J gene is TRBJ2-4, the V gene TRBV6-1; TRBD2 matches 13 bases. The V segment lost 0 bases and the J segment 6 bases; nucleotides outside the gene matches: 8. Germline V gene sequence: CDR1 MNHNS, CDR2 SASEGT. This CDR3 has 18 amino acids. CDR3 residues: CASSEARGLAGHRNIQYF. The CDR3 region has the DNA TGTGCCAGCAGTGAAGCGAGGGGACTAGCGGGACACAGAAACATTCAGTACTTC.

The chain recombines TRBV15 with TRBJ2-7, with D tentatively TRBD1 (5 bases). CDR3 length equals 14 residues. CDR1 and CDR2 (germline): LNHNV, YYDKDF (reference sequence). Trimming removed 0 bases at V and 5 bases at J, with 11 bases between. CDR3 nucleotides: TGTGCCACCAGCAGAGATCTTAGGGGTGACGAGCAGTACTTC. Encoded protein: CATSRDLRGDEQYF.

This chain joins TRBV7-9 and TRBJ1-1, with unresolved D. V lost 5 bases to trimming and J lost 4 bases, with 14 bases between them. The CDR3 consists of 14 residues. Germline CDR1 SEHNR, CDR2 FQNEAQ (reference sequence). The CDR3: CASSPPWATTEAFF. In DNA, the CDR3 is TGTGCCAGCAGCCCGCCCTGGGCTACCACTGAAGCTTTCTTT.

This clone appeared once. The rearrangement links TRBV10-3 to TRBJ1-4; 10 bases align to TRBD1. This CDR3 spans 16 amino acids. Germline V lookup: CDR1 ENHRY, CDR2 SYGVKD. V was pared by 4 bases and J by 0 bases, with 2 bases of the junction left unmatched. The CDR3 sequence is CAISVGQGATNEKLFF. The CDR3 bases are TGTGCCATCAGTGTTGGACAGGGGGCAACTAATGAAAAACTGTTTTTT.

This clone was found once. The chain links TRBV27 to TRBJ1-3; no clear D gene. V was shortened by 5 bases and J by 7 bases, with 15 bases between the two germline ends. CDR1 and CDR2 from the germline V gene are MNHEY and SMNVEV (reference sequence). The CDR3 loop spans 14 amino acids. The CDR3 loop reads CASSPRGGSNTIYF. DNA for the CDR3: TGTGCCAGCAGTCCGCGCGGAGGGTCGAACACCATATATTTT.

The CDR3 region has the DNA TGTGCCATCAGTTACAGGGGTGACATTCAGTACTTC. Encoded protein: CAISYRGDIQYF. The V gene is TRBV10-3, the J gene TRBJ2-4, with TRBD1 matching over 7 bases. This CDR3 is built from 12 residues. CDR1 and CDR2 from the germline V gene are ENHRY and SYGVKD. J lost 8 bases, V lost 5 bases, and 3 bases had no gene match.

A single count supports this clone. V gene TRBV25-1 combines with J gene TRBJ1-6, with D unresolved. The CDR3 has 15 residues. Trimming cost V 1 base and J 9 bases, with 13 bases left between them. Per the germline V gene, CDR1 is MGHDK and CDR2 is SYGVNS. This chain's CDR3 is CASSELEGWTSPLHF. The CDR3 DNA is TGTGCCAGCAGTGAATTAGAGGGTTGGACTTCACCCCTCCACTTT.

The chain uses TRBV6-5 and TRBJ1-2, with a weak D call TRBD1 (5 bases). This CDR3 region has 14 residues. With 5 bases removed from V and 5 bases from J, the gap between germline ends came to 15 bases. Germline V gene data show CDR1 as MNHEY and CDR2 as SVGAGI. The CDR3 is CASSTNAGGYGYTF. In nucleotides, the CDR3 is TGTGCCAGCAGTACTAATGCCGGGGGATATGGCTACACCTTC.

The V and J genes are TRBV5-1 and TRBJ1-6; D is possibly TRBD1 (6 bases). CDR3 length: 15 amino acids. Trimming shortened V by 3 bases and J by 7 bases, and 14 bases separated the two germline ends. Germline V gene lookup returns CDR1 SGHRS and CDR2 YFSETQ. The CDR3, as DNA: TGCGCCAGCAGCTCCACAGGGTTTGGGAATTCACCCCTCCACTTT. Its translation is CASSSTGFGNSPLHF.

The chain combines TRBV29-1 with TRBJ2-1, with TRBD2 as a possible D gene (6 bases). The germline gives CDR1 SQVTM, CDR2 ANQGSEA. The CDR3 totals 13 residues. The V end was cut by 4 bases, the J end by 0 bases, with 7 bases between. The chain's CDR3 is CSVGGISYNEQFF. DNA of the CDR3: TGCAGCGTTGGCGGGATCTCCTACAATGAGCAGTTCTTC.

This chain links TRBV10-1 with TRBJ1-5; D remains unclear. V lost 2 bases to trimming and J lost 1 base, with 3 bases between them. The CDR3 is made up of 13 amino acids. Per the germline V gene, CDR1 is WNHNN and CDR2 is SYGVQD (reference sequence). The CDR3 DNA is TGCGCCAGCAGTGAGGAGAGCAATCAGCCCCAGCATTTT. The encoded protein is CASSEESNQPQHF.

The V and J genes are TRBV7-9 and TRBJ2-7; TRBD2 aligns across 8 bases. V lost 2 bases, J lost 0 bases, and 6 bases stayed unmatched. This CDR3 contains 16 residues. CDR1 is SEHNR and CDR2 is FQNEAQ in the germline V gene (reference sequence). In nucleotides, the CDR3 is TGTGCCAGCAGCTTATCGACTAGCGTTAGCTCCTACGAGCAGTACTTC. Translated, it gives CASSLSTSVSSYEQYF.

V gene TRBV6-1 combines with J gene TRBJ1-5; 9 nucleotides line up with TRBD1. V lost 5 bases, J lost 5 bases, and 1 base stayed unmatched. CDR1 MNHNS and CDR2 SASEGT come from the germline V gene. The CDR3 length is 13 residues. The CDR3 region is CASSRQGDQPQHF. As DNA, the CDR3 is TGTGCCAGCAGTCGACAGGGGGATCAGCCCCAGCATTTT.

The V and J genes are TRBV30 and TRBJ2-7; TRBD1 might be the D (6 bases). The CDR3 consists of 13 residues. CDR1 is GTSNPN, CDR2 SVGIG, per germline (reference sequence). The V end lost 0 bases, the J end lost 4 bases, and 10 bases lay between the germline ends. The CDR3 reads CAWSVGRGYEQYF. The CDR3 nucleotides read TGTGCCTGGAGTGTAGGCAGGGGTTACGAGCAGTACTTC.

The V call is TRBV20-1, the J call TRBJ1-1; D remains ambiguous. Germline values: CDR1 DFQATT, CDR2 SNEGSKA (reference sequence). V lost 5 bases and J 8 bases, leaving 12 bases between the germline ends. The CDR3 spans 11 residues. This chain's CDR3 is CSAPLGGEAFF. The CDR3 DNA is TGCAGTGCTCCCCTTGGCGGGGAAGCTTTCTTT.

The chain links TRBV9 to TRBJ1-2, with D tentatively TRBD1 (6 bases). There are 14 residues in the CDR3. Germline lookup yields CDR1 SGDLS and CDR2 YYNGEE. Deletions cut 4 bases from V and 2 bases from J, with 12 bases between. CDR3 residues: CASSTRTANYGYTF. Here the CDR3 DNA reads TGTGCCAGCAGCACCCGGACAGCCAACTATGGCTACACCTTC. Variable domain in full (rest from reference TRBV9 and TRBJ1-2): DSGVTQTPKHLITATGQRVTLRCSPRSGDLSVYWYQQSLDQGLQFLIQYYNGEERAKGNILERFSAQQFPDLHSELNLSSLELGDSALYFCASSTRTANYGYTFGSGTRLTVV.